Sequencing of this T cell receptor beta chain was carried out in a study of shared clonotypes between healthy human individuals. Study observations and caveats: Relative to their counterparts shared across all four donors, non-shared clonotypes exhibited diminished generation probabilities. Naive CD4 clonotypes overlapped across a handful of donors at approximately 5.3%. Naive subsets typically showed greater estimated richness than memory subsets.

Turning to this clone: The antigen remains undetermined.

Deep-level settings were used for running the assay. Clones were read by immunoSEQ multiplex PCR, and TCRdb kept only the in-frame ones, dropping some. The sample has around 990,000 clones; 70% to 85% are singletons. This CDR3 spans 14 amino acids. Germline V gene data show CDR1 as SNHLY and CDR2 as FYNNEI. V lost 10 bases to trimming and J lost 4 bases; unmatched junction nucleotides: 8. This TCR derives from a man between 18 and 35 years old in good health. Some clones in this sample may be carry-over from other donors' samples. Sequencing input: memory CD4+ T cells from PBMCs. Subset noted: CD45RA-negative fraction. V gene TRBV2 combines with J gene TRBJ1-1, with 11 bases fitting TRBD1. This CDR3 reads CATSAGTGGTEAFF. CDR3 coding DNA: TGTGCCACCTCGGCCGGGACAGGGGGCACTGAAGCTTTCTTT.